Below, one T cell receptor beta chain is given with its context. Its antigen is not known. Measured with immunoSEQ multiplex PCR; TCRdb has only the in-frame clones, and not every one. The table records 2 million to 2.5 million clones, approximately 95% of them present only once. These data belong to a study of shared clonotypes between healthy human individuals. Whole-study results and caveats: Rarefaction exposed incomplete sorted-subset sequencing despite large depth. Richness estimates generally favored naive over memory subsets.

CDR3 length: 16 residues. From germline, CDR1 is SGHTA and CDR2 FQGNSA. V lost 4 bases to trimming and J lost 6 bases, with 16 bases between them. The gene calls are TRBV7-2 and TRBJ1-6; D is unresolved. Specimen: naive CD4+ T cells sorted from blood. Subset of the sample: CD45RA+ positively selected. This TCR was sampled from a man between 18 and 29 years old in good health. CDR3 sequence (DNA): TGTGCCAGCAGCTCGCAGATCCAGCCCGGTAATTCACCCCTCCACTTT. Its protein product is CASSSQIQPGNSPLHF.